This T cell receptor (beta chain) was found in a study of identical twins. This clonotype was counted only a few times. Its target is unknown. TCRdb reprocessed the 5' RACE reads via MiXCR and lists one record per CDR3 protein. The table includes fewer than 800,000 distinct CDR3 sequences, under 8.5% detected once. Healthy Caucasians alone served as donors. Study-level points and caveats: Less excess twin sharing appeared in beta out-of-frame sequences. The same donors were not followed; conclusions instead depended on cross-sectional statistical analysis. The study found excess low generation probability among twin-shared out-of-frame alpha sequences.

V gave up 5 bases and J gave up 2 bases; unmatched junction bases: 5. CDR3 length: 15 residues. CDR1 is SGHRS and CDR2 is YFSETQ in the germline V gene. The same data also contributed to another study, on yellow fever vaccine responses in identical twins.

Source material: PBMCs. The sequence was obtained from a young woman in good health. The chain has TRBV5-1 and TRBJ2-1; 9 nucleotides match TRBD2. CDR3: CASSSGTSPYNEQFF. The CDR3 bases are TGCGCCAGCAGTTCCGGGACTAGCCCCTACAATGAGCAGTTCTTC. Full variable domain (outside the CDR3, taken from reference TRBV5-1 and TRBJ2-1): KAGVTQTPRYLIKTRGQQVTLSCSPISGHRSVSWYQQTPGQGLQFLFEYFSETQRNKGNFPGRFSGRQFSNSRSEMNVSTLELGDSALYLCASSSGTSPYNEQFFGPGTRLTVL.